The next 5 T cell receptor beta chains were all read from a single sample in a study of shared clonotypes between healthy human individuals. Sequencing was performed with immunoSEQ multiplex PCR; in TCRdb, only in-frame clones are kept and a portion is missing. The sample carries under 1,100,000 clones, 65% to 80% recorded once. Sequenced input: memory CD4+ T cells sorted from blood. Sample subset: CD45RA-negative fraction. These receptors were obtained from a man younger than 35 in good health.

V usage is TRBV9 and J usage is TRBJ1-1, with D perhaps matching TRBD1 (5 bases). Germline V gives CDR1 SGDLS, CDR2 YYNGEE. Trimming shortened V by 3 bases and J by 6 bases, and 9 bases separated the two germline ends. The CDR3 totals 12 residues. The CDR3 region is CASSAGRSEAFF. The CDR3, as DNA: TGTGCCAGCAGCGCAGGGCGGTCTGAAGCTTTCTTT.

Of note for this clone: Just one base apart from a much larger clone, this may be a read error. CDR3 region: CASRLTGENSPLHF. Here the CDR3 DNA reads TGTGCCAGCAGGTTGACAGGGGAAAATTCACCCCTCCACTTT. J is TRBJ1-6 and V is TRBV28, with TRBD1 matching 8 bases. Germline V CDR1 and CDR2: MDHEN, SYDVKM. The J segment lost 7 bases and the V segment lost 6 bases, leaving 5 bases of the junction unmatched. The CDR3 is 14 residues long.

The gene calls are TRBV6-1 and TRBJ1-6; TRBD1 matches at 8 bases. The germline V gene encodes CDR1 MNHNS and CDR2 SASEGT. There are 16 residues in the CDR3. V trimming: 2 bases; J trimming: 10 bases; junction bases outside the gene matches: 10. The CDR3 DNA follows: TGTGCCAGCAGTGAAATGGGGCCTGACAGGGGCTCACCCCTCCACTTT. Protein: CASSEMGPDRGSPLHF.

The chain is built from TRBV29-1 and TRBJ1-1, with unresolved D. The CDR3 sequence is 15 residues long. Per the germline V gene, CDR1 is SQVTM and CDR2 is ANQGSEA. V lost 2 bases and J lost 0, with 13 bases in between. CDR3 sequence: CSVESGPELNTEAFF. CDR3 coding DNA: TGCAGCGTTGAATCCGGGCCGGAGTTGAACACTGAAGCTTTCTTT.

To note about this clone: Other DNA sequences in the same sample also yield this CDR3. The V call is TRBV18, the J call TRBJ2-5, with a weak D call TRBD1 (5 bases). CDR1 KGHSH and CDR2 LQKENI come from the germline V gene. The CDR3 spans 14 residues. V was clipped by 0 bases and J by 2 bases, with 7 bases between them. The CDR3 nucleotides are TGTGCCAGCTCACCACCGACAGCACAAGAGACCCAGTACTTC. Its protein is CASSPPTAQETQYF.